This TCR beta chain was captured by sequencing in a study of shared clonotypes between healthy human individuals. Background on the study: Plates per donor: three CD4 naive, three CD4 memory, two CD8 naive, one CD8 memory.

Points from the study as a whole: The naive CD4 repertoires of a few donors were compared, and around 5.1% of clonotypes were shared. A limitation of the genetic and exposure-history diversity represented arose from few donors.

With regard to this clone: Its matching antigen is unknown.

As processed by the authors: Filtering differed for immunoSEQ, which gave only junction sequences without quality scores. Clones were read by immunoSEQ multiplex PCR, and TCRdb kept only the in-frame ones, dropping some. V, J and clone size were drawn from that table, and D and trimming were deduced from the DNA. Seen here are 180,000 or so clones, around 93% observed once, and the top ten hold about 0.07%. The CDR3 is made up of 13 amino acids. Germline-derived CDR1 and CDR2 are SGHRS and YFSETQ. V dropped 1 base and J dropped 1 base, with 5 bases sitting between them. The sequence was collected from a woman younger than 45 in good health. The rearrangement joins TRBV5-1 to TRBJ1-1; D unresolved. The sequenced sample consisted of naive CD4+ T cells sorted from blood. Subset specified: CD45RA+ positively selected. In nucleotides, the CDR3 is TGCGCCAGCAGCTTGTGGCGGAACACTGAAGCTTTCTTT. The encoded protein is CASSLWRNTEAFF.